These 28 T cell receptor beta chains came from one sample sequenced in a study of blood T cell repertoires in COVID-19. Profiling relied on immunoSEQ multiplex PCR, and the TCRdb table lists in-frame clones only, not all of them. Here the sample spans around 82,000 clones, 75% to 90% being singletons. Sequenced input: peripheral blood. All receptors come from a man at least 80 years old with COVID-19, enrolled during active disease.

The chain combines TRBV29-1 with TRBJ2-5; maybe TRBD2 (5 bases). Deletions cut 2 bases from V and 5 bases from J, with 6 bases between. Germline loops: CDR1 SQVTM, CDR2 ANQGSEA. The CDR3 is 11 amino acids. The CDR3 DNA is TGCAGCGTTGAACGAGGGGAGACCCAGTACTTC. It translates to CSVERGETQYF.

The chain has TRBV6-5 and TRBJ1-2; the D is unclear. Germline assignment: CDR1 MNHEY and CDR2 SVGAGI. Trimming cost V 2 bases and J 8 bases, with 9 bases left between them. The CDR3 extends over 12 amino acids. CDR3 amino acids: CASSYAGWGYTF. The CDR3 region has the DNA TGTGCCAGCAGTTACGCAGGCTGGGGCTACACCTTC.

V is TRBV7-2 and J is TRBJ1-2, with TRBD1 matching 8 bases. The CDR3 is made up of 14 amino acids. The germline gives CDR1 SGHTA, CDR2 FQGNSA. V shed 1 base and J 6 bases; nucleotides not matched to a gene: 4. Written as DNA, the CDR3 is TGTGCCAGCAGCTTAGGGGACAGGTGGGATGGCTACACCTTC. This codes for CASSLGDRWDGYTF.

The genes are TRBV6-2 or TRBV6-3 and TRBJ1-2, with TRBD1 matching 11 bases. This CDR3 contains 14 residues. Germline lookup yields CDR1 MNHEY and CDR2 SVGEGT. The junction had 0 bases not matched to a gene; V was cut back by 2 bases and J by 4 bases. CDR3 bases: TGTGCCAGCAGTTACGGGACAGGGGGCTATGGCTACACCTTC. Translating gives CASSYGTGGYGYTF.

The gene calls are TRBV7-9 and TRBJ1-6, with 7 bases fitting TRBD1. V trimming: 0 bases; J trimming: 13 bases; junction bases outside the gene matches: 6. CDR3 length equals 14 residues. Germline V gives CDR1 SEHNR, CDR2 FQNEAQ (reference sequence). The CDR3 loop is CASSLAMGQFPLHF. CDR3 nucleotide sequence: TGTGCCAGCAGCTTAGCGATGGGACAGTTCCCCCTCCACTTT.

The table lists this clone with a few counts. The chain joins TRBV19 to TRBJ2-1, with 9 positions matching TRBD2. This CDR3 is 16 amino acids long. Germline V gives CDR1 LNHDA, CDR2 SQIVND (reference sequence). Trimming removed 7 bases from V and 3 bases from J; junction bases left unmatched: 10. CDR3 bases: TGTGCCAGTAAGGGTGTTAGCGGGGGATTCTACAATGAGCAGTTCTTC. It specifies CASKGVSGGFYNEQFF.

The chain has TRBV5-1 and TRBJ1-4, with a weak D call TRBD1 (5 bases). The ends were cut back, 5 bases at V and 3 bases at J, with 11 bases in the middle. Germline V gene sequence: CDR1 SGHRS, CDR2 YFSETQ. This CDR3 is 14 amino acids long. CDR3 region: CASSPQGPNEKLFF. The CDR3 region has the DNA TGCGCCAGCAGTCCCCAGGGTCCTAATGAAAAACTGTTTTTT.

The chain recombines TRBV19 with TRBJ2-1; the D gene is possibly TRBD1 (6 bases). Trimming stripped 2 bases from V and 7 bases from J, with 12 bases between. Germline V gene sequence: CDR1 LNHDA, CDR2 SQIVND (reference sequence). This CDR3 has 14 residues. The CDR3 here is CASSIPRGPNEQFF. As DNA, the CDR3 is TGTGCCAGTAGTATACCCAGGGGTCCGAATGAGCAGTTCTTC.

This clone was counted only a few times. The gene calls are TRBV3-1 (or the pseudogene TRBV3-2) and TRBJ1-6, with 7 bases that match TRBD1. In germline, CDR1 is LGHDT, CDR2 YNNKEL (reference sequence). The CDR3 contains 14 residues. Germline trimming cut 3 bases from V and 6 bases from J; bases unmatched to any gene: 2. The CDR3 sequence: CASSQGQLNSPLHF. The CDR3 bases are TGTGCCAGCAGCCAGGGACAGCTTAATTCACCCCTCCACTTT.

This clone was picked up one time. The chain carries TRBV6-6 and TRBJ2-7, with D possibly TRBD1 on 6 matching bases. V was shortened by 5 bases and J by 0 bases, with 8 bases between the two germline ends. The CDR3 length is 13 residues. The germline V gene encodes CDR1 MNHNY and CDR2 SVGAGI (reference sequence). The CDR3 is CASSRDISYEQYF. CDR3 coding DNA: TGTGCCAGCAGTCGGGACATCTCCTACGAGCAGTACTTC.

The gene calls are TRBV27 and TRBJ2-7, with D unclear. With 4 bases removed from V and 9 bases from J, the gap between germline ends came to 13 bases. This CDR3 region has 12 residues. Germline V gene sequence: CDR1 MNHEY, CDR2 SMNVEV (reference sequence). For the CDR3, the DNA is TGTGCCAGCAGTTCCCCGCTTGGGCCGCAGTACTTC. Translation: CASSSPLGPQYF.

This clone is a singleton in its sample. The rearrangement uses TRBV5-1 and TRBJ1-6; weak D call: TRBD1 (6 bases). V lost 2 bases and J 6 bases, leaving 9 bases between the germline ends. The CDR3 has 14 amino acids. Germline CDR1 is SGHRS and CDR2 is YFSETQ. As DNA, the CDR3 is TGCGCCAGCAGCTTTCAGGACAGTAATTCACCCCTCCACTTT. Translated: CASSFQDSNSPLHF. The variable domain in full, completed from reference TRBV5-1 and TRBJ1-6, reads KAGVTQTPRYLIKTRGQQVTLSCSPISGHRSVSWYQQTPGQGLQFLFEYFSETQRNKGNFPGRFSGRQFSNSRSEMNVSTLELGDSALYLCASSFQDSNSPLHFGNGTRLTVT.

The V and J genes are TRBV7-2 and TRBJ2-3; D might be TRBD1 (6 bases). CDR1 is SGHTA, CDR2 FQGNSA, per germline. V was cut by 1 base and J by 5 bases, with 7 bases left in between. The CDR3 totals 13 residues. The CDR3: CASSLEGVDTQYF. DNA for the CDR3: TGTGCCAGCAGCTTAGAGGGGGTAGATACGCAGTATTTT.

The genes are TRBV19 and TRBJ1-2, with a weak D call TRBD1 (6 bases). V lost 3 bases and J lost 6, with 11 bases in between. The germline V gene encodes CDR1 LNHDA and CDR2 SQIVND (reference sequence). The CDR3 is 13 residues long. CDR3: CASSIWAGDGYTF. The CDR3 DNA reads TGTGCCAGTAGTATTTGGGCAGGGGATGGCTACACCTTC.

This clone was recorded a few times. The rearrangement uses TRBV11-2 and TRBJ1-4, with D perhaps TRBD1 (6 bases). Between the trimmed V and J ends, which lost 1 base and 8 bases, there was a span of 14 bases. Per the germline V gene, CDR1 is SGHAT and CDR2 is FQNNGV. This CDR3 is 15 amino acids long. The chain's CDR3 is CASSLGNRVGEKLFF. In DNA form, the CDR3 reads TGTGCCAGCAGCTTAGGGAACAGGGTCGGCGAAAAACTGTTTTTT.

V is TRBV7-9 and J is TRBJ1-1, with 9 bases lining up with TRBD1. The trim removed 5 bases at V and 3 bases at J, leaving 10 bases unmatched. The V gene's germline CDR1 is SEHNR and CDR2 FQNEAQ (reference sequence). The CDR3 consists of 16 residues. The chain's CDR3 is CASSPDRGAGHTEAFF. The CDR3 DNA reads TGTGCCAGCAGCCCGGACAGGGGCGCTGGGCACACTGAAGCTTTCTTT.

This rearrangement joins TRBV9 to TRBJ1-4, with D unclear. Trimming removed 2 bases at V and 5 bases at J, with 7 bases between. The CDR3 has 13 residues. The V gene's germline CDR1 is SGDLS and CDR2 YYNGEE. CDR3 sequence: CASSVEENEKLFF. CDR3 sequence (DNA): TGTGCCAGCAGCGTCGAGGAGAATGAAAAACTGTTTTTT.

This chain joins TRBV5-1 and TRBJ1-5, with no clear D. This CDR3 spans 14 amino acids. V was clipped by 4 bases and J by 2 bases, with 10 bases between them. Looked up from germline, CDR1 is SGHRS and CDR2 is YFSETQ. Written as DNA, the CDR3 is TGCGCCAGCAGCCCGGGTGCGGGCAATCAGCCCCAGCATTTT. This encodes CASSPGAGNQPQHF.

Only a few counts were recorded for this clone. V is TRBV3-1 (or the pseudogene TRBV3-2) and J is TRBJ1-2; 7 nucleotides agree with TRBD1. This CDR3 contains 13 residues. V was clipped by 4 bases and J by 8 bases; unmatched bases: 7. CDR1 and CDR2 from the germline V gene are LGHDT and YNNKEL (reference sequence). DNA for the CDR3: TGTGCCAGCAGCCCTTTGACAGGGCCGGGCTACACCTTC. It is translated as CASSPLTGPGYTF.

CDR3 region: CASSLLGGYGYTF. CDR3 coding DNA: TGCGCCAGCAGCTTGTTAGGGGGCTATGGCTACACCTTC. This rearrangement joins TRBV5-1 to TRBJ1-2; the D gene is possibly TRBD1 (6 bases). V dropped 1 base and J dropped 4 bases, with 8 bases sitting between them. CDR3 length: 13 amino acids. In germline, CDR1 is SGHRS, CDR2 YFSETQ.

This clone was detected only a few times. The chain joins TRBV12-5 to TRBJ1-6; no clear D gene. Trimming took off 2 bases at V and 7 bases at J, with 3 bases between the two ends. The germline V gene encodes CDR1 LGHNT and CDR2 FRNRAP. This CDR3 contains 12 residues. The DNA of the CDR3 is TGTGCTAGTGGTTTGCAGAATTCACCCCTCCACTTT. Translating it yields CASGLQNSPLHF.

The chain employs TRBV10-3 and TRBJ1-2, with D possibly matching TRBD1 (5 bases). The germline CDR1 and CDR2 sequences are ENHRY and SYGVKD. V dropped 6 bases and J dropped 7 bases, with 27 bases sitting between them. The CDR3 has 17 amino acids. CDR3 in amino acids: CAIRTPAGRQGGPGYTF. The CDR3 DNA is TGTGCCATCAGGACCCCAGCGGGGAGGCAGGGAGGTCCTGGCTACACCTTC.

The genes are TRBV11-2 and TRBJ1-4, with D possibly TRBD1 on 5 matching bases. With 1 base removed from V and 5 bases from J, the gap between germline ends came to 20 bases. CDR3 length equals 18 residues. The germline V gene encodes CDR1 SGHAT and CDR2 FQNNGV. The CDR3 spells CASSLGLLDNVWNEKLFF. CDR3 nucleotides: TGTGCCAGCAGCTTAGGTTTGTTGGACAACGTATGGAATGAAAAACTGTTTTTT.

This clone has a single count. The chain has TRBV6-5 and TRBJ1-1; 8 positions match TRBD1. Trimming at V came to 4 bases and at J to 3 bases, leaving 10 bases not matched to a gene. Germline V lookup: CDR1 MNHEY, CDR2 SVGAGI. CDR3 size: 16 residues. The CDR3 coding sequence is TGTGCCAGCAGTTCCCGGACAGGGTGGACTGACACTGAAGCTTTCTTT. Residues: CASSSRTGWTDTEAFF.

CDR3 nucleotides: TGTGCTAGTGCCCCAGATTTCACCGGGGAGCTGTTTTTT. This sequence encodes CASAPDFTGELFF. V is TRBV12-5 and J is TRBJ2-2; D remains unclear. The CDR3 has 13 amino acids. Germline CDR1 and CDR2: LGHNT and FRNRAP. The ends were cut back, 7 bases at V and 4 bases at J, with 10 bases in the middle.

The chain employs TRBV18 and TRBJ1-1, with 8 positions matching TRBD1. After removal of 1 base from V and 4 bases from J, the junction contained 5 bases not matched to a gene. CDR3 size: 15 residues. Germline lookup yields CDR1 KGHSH and CDR2 LQKENI. CDR3 sequence (DNA): TGTGCCAGCTCACCACAAGGACAGGGTATCACTGAAGCTTTCTTT. Translated: CASSPQGQGITEAFF.

The chain uses TRBV6-8 and TRBJ2-6; tentatively, D is TRBD2 (7 bases). V was cut by 2 bases and J by 2 bases, with 22 bases left in between. There are 20 residues in the CDR3. Germline lookup yields CDR1 MNHGY and CDR2 SAAAGT. Written as DNA, the CDR3 is TGTGCCAGCAGTTACATAGCCGGGGGGCGGTTGGCTCCTGGGGCCAACGTCCTGACTTTC. This codes for CASSYIAGGRLAPGANVLTF.

The chain carries TRBV14 and TRBJ2-1; TRBD1 matches at 7 bases. The CDR3 runs 16 residues. Germline values: CDR1 SGHDN, CDR2 FVKESK. V lost 5 bases, J lost 8 bases, and 15 bases stayed unmatched. Here the CDR3 reads CASSERRDRDRDEQFF. CDR3 in DNA: TGTGCCAGCAGCGAAAGAAGAGACAGGGATCGGGATGAGCAGTTCTTC.